This record covers a single T cell receptor beta chain. Its specificity is not known. PCR amplification relied on 60 Vbeta primers (plus 13 Jbeta primers). Libraries were prepared by immunoSEQ multiplex PCR; TCRdb keeps only in-frame clonotypes and omits some of them. Of roughly 150,000 clones in the sample, about 79% were seen once. These data are taken from a study of cytomegalovirus exposure and HLA in healthy donors. Study-wide findings and caveats: Across all donors, roughly uniform sequencing depth was an assumption of the presence/absence analyses.

The V end was cut by 0 bases, the J end by 5 bases, with 7 bases between. Germline CDR1 SEHNR, CDR2 FQNEAQ (reference sequence). There are 13 residues in the CDR3. The receptor's source is a woman aged 30 to 39 in good health and CMV-seronegative. The chain recombines TRBV7-9 with TRBJ1-2; no clear D. The sample was PBMCs. The CDR3 DNA is TGTGCCAGCAGCTTAGCGTCAGGTTATGGCTACACCTTC. It is translated as CASSLASGYGYTF.